Below are 24 T cell receptor beta chains sequenced from a single sample in a study of CD8 T cells in ankylosing spondylitis. From the 5' RACE reads, TCRdb called clonotypes with MiXCR, one entry per CDR3 protein. The top ten clones hold about 6.2% of a sample with fewer than 250,000 distinct CDR3 sequences, roughly 24% of them seen once. Sequencing used blood, either unsorted or a sorted T cell fraction (not recorded which). All receptors derive from a male donor with ankylosing spondylitis or in good health (not recorded which).

Many counts were recorded for this clonotype. The chain is built from TRBV7-2 and TRBJ2-3; 7 bases are a match to TRBD2. V lost 2 bases to trimming and J lost 0 bases; unmatched junction nucleotides: 17. Germline CDR1 and CDR2: SGHTA and FQGNSA. The CDR3 spans 20 residues. The CDR3 reads CASSLRGPWLADRSTDTQYF. Written as DNA, the CDR3 is TGTGCCAGCAGCTTACGCGGCCCATGGCTAGCGGACCGTAGCACAGATACGCAGTATTTT.

This clonotype occurred many times. This sequence joins TRBV6-1 and TRBJ2-1; a weak D match, TRBD1 (6 bases). Germline V CDR1 and CDR2: MNHNS, SASEGT. The CDR3 has 15 residues. Trimming removed 5 bases from V and 7 bases from J, with 18 bases in between. The CDR3 sequence is CASSPGTSDRNEQFF. For the CDR3, the DNA is TGTGCCAGCAGTCCCGGGACATCCGATCGAAATGAGCAGTTCTTC.

This clonotype was found many times. V is TRBV5-1 and J is TRBJ2-7, with 7 bases identical to TRBD1. The CDR3 has 13 residues. The V segment lost 3 bases and the J segment 2 bases; nucleotides outside the gene matches: 2. In germline, CDR1 is SGHRS, CDR2 YFSETQ. CDR3 nucleotide sequence: TGCGCCAGCAGCTCCCAGGGGGCCTACGAGCAGTACTTC. As protein: CASSSQGAYEQYF.

This clonotype was seen a handful of times. The chain links TRBV20-1 to TRBJ1-5; the match to TRBD1 covers 10 bases. The CDR3 has 14 amino acids. Germline V gene lookup returns CDR1 DFQATT and CDR2 SNEGSKA (reference sequence). The ends lost 5 bases at V and 6 bases at J; junction bases unmatched: 7. The CDR3 loop is CSAEDRGIGQPQHF. CDR3 coding DNA: TGCAGTGCTGAGGACAGGGGGATCGGTCAGCCCCAGCATTTT.

This clonotype was counted many times. The chain employs TRBV20-1 and TRBJ2-1; D might be TRBD2 (6 bases). V was clipped by 6 bases and J by 6 bases, with 15 bases between them. Per the germline V gene, CDR1 is DFQATT and CDR2 is SNEGSKA (reference sequence). There are 13 residues in the CDR3. The chain's CDR3 is CSALRGHLNEQFF. The DNA of the CDR3 is TGCAGTGCATTGCGGGGCCATCTCAATGAGCAGTTCTTC.

This clonotype came up many times. The chain employs TRBV6-1 and TRBJ2-3; a weak D match, TRBD2 (6 bases). From germline, CDR1 is MNHNS and CDR2 SASEGT. V lost 10 bases, J lost 1 base, and 12 bases lay in between. There are 13 residues in the CDR3. In nucleotides, the CDR3 is TGTGCCATTCGGGCTAGCGGCACAGATACGCAGTATTTT. Encoded protein: CAIRASGTDTQYF.

This clonotype has just a few counts. This sequence joins TRBV6-5 and TRBJ2-1; D call uncertain. The germline gives CDR1 MNHEY, CDR2 SVGAGI. Trimming cost V 2 bases and J 5 bases, with 7 bases left between them. CDR3 length: 13 amino acids. The DNA of the CDR3 is TGTGCCAGCAGTTACACGGCTGACAATGAGCAGTTCTTC. Protein sequence: CASSYTADNEQFF.

This clonotype was picked up many times. V gene TRBV4-3 combines with J gene TRBJ2-2, with D possibly matching TRBD1 (6 bases). The CDR3 has 15 amino acids. The germline CDR1 and CDR2 sequences are LGHNA and YSLEER. The V and J ends lost 5 bases and 0 bases respectively, with 10 bases between them. The CDR3 protein is CASSSDSANTGELFF. In nucleotides, the CDR3 is TGCGCCAGCAGCTCGGACAGCGCGAACACCGGGGAGCTGTTTTTT.

This clonotype came up many times. The junction departs from the called germline gene at one end, perhaps through a read error. This chain joins TRBV12-3 or TRBV12-4 and TRBJ2-3, with 8 bases aligning to TRBD2. CDR3 length: 14 amino acids. As DNA, the CDR3 is TGTGCCAGCAGTCTAGCGGGTGCTGGATATACGCAGTATTTT. Encoded protein: CASSLAGAGYTQYF.

This clonotype was recorded many times. The V gene is TRBV5-6, the J gene TRBJ2-5; D perhaps matches TRBD2 (6 bases). Germline V gene data show CDR1 as SGHDT and CDR2 as YYEEEE. The CDR3 totals 16 residues. The germline V and J ends were trimmed by 4 bases and 5 bases, with 21 bases remaining between them. The CDR3 sequence: CASSPSRGRRQETQYF. Here the CDR3 DNA reads TGTGCCAGCAGCCCAAGCCGGGGGAGAAGGCAGGAGACCCAGTACTTC.

This clonotype has a count of ten or more. This chain joins TRBV6-5 and TRBJ1-2; 9 bases map to TRBD1. Germline V gene sequence: CDR1 MNHEY, CDR2 SVGAGI. Unmatched junction bases numbered 9, after V lost 4 bases and J lost 0 bases. The CDR3 is 17 amino acids. CDR3 in amino acids: CASSSTRGDRANYGYTF. The CDR3 DNA reads TGTGCCAGCAGTTCCACTAGAGGGGACAGGGCTAACTATGGCTACACCTTC.

This clonotype was counted between two and nine times. The CDR3 loop is CASRRRNEQFF. DNA of the CDR3: TGTGCCAGCAGACGGAGAAATGAGCAGTTCTTC. This chain uses TRBV6-5 with TRBJ2-1; D is unclear. The germline gives CDR1 MNHEY, CDR2 SVGAGI. This CDR3 comprises 11 residues. V was shortened by 6 bases and J by 7 bases, with 7 bases between the two germline ends.

This clonotype was picked up a small number of times. This chain connects TRBV9 to TRBJ2-1; possible D gene TRBD1, 6 bases. Trimming left V 3 bases short and J 0 bases short, with 13 bases between. In germline, CDR1 is SGDLS, CDR2 YYNGEE. The CDR3 extends over 16 amino acids. CDR3 in amino acids: CASSAGQSSSYNEQFF. CDR3 bases: TGTGCCAGCAGCGCCGGACAGTCGAGCTCCTACAATGAGCAGTTCTTC. Filled out from reference TRBV9 and TRBJ2-1, the complete variable domain reads DSGVTQTPKHLITATGQRVTLRCSPRSGDLSVYWYQQSLDQGLQFLIQYYNGEERAKGNILERFSAQQFPDLHSELNLSSLELGDSALYFCASSAGQSSSYNEQFFGPGTRLTVL.

There are many counts of this clonotype. V and J are TRBV12-3 or TRBV12-4 and TRBJ2-1; D is undetermined. This CDR3 has 13 residues. With 5 bases removed from V and 10 bases from J, the gap between germline ends came to 15 bases. This CDR3 reads CASSLGLPAEQFF. For the CDR3, the DNA is TGTGCCAGCAGTCTCGGGCTCCCTGCGGAGCAGTTCTTC.

The chain joins TRBV7-9 to TRBJ1-3; D is unresolved. V gave up 3 bases and J gave up 8 bases, with 8 bases separating them. This CDR3 has 12 amino acids. From germline, CDR1 is SEHNR and CDR2 FQNEAQ (reference sequence). The CDR3 reads CASSFERDTIYF. The CDR3 bases are TGTGCCAGCAGCTTCGAGCGCGACACCATATATTTT. Complete variable domain (other parts from reference TRBV7-9 and TRBJ1-3): DTGVSQNPRHKITKRGQNVTFRCDPISEHNRLYWYRQTLGQGPEFLTYFQNEAQLEKSRLLSDRFSAERPKGSFSTLEIQRTEQGDSAMYLCASSFERDTIYFGEGSWLTVV.

This chain links TRBV20-1 with TRBJ2-7; D is ambiguous. From germline, CDR1 is DFQATT and CDR2 SNEGSKA (reference sequence). This CDR3 region has 12 residues. V was trimmed by 3 bases and J by 2 bases, leaving 8 bases between them. The CDR3 reads CSASPGPYEQYF. The CDR3 nucleotides read TGCAGTGCTAGCCCGGGCCCCTACGAGCAGTACTTC.

The DNA of the CDR3 is TGTGCCAGCAGTTACCGGCAGGGGCGAAACACCGGGGAGCTGTTTTTT. It translates to CASSYRQGRNTGELFF. The chain carries TRBV6-5 and TRBJ2-2; possibly TRBD1 for D (6 bases). This CDR3 comprises 16 residues. Trimming cost V 2 bases and J 2 bases, with 12 bases left between them. Germline V gene sequence: CDR1 MNHEY, CDR2 SVGAGI.

Only one count was recorded for this clonotype. Possible read error: a much larger clone is one base away. V is TRBV21-1 and J is TRBJ2-1. TRBV21-1 is tagged as a pseudogene. The CDR3 has 14 amino acids. The CDR3, as DNA: TGTGCCAGCAGCAACCTGAAGGGTCAGTTCGTGCAGTTCTTC. It codes for CASSNLKGQFVQFF.

The V and J genes are TRBV20-1 and TRBJ1-5; unclear D gene. Germline V gene sequence: CDR1 DFQATT, CDR2 SNEGSKA (reference sequence). V shed 2 bases and J shed 5 bases, with 10 bases lying between them. The CDR3 consists of 13 residues. The CDR3 DNA sequence: TGCAGTGCTAGACTGCCCGGCGATCAGCCCCAGCATTTT. It encodes CSARLPGDQPQHF.

There are many counts of this clonotype. The chain combines TRBV25-1 with TRBJ1-1, with 7 bases that match TRBD1. The V gene end was trimmed by 3 bases and the J gene end by 4 bases; junction bases not matched to a gene: 5. CDR3 length equals 14 residues. Germline loops: CDR1 MGHDK, CDR2 SYGVNS. The CDR3 spells CASSESRDSTEAFF. CDR3 DNA sequence: TGTGCCAGCAGTGAGTCCCGGGACAGCACTGAAGCTTTCTTT.

This clonotype was counted at least ten times. This rearrangement joins TRBV10-3 to TRBJ2-7; 9 nucleotides line up with TRBD1. Germline CDR1 ENHRY, CDR2 SYGVKD. This CDR3 contains 13 residues. With 4 bases clipped from V and 5 bases from J, the junction kept 3 bases outside the gene matches. The CDR3 coding sequence is TGTGCCATCAGTGCGGACAGGGGCCACGAGCAGTACTTC. Amino acid sequence: CAISADRGHEQYF.

This clonotype occurred many times. The chain employs TRBV29-1 and TRBJ1-2; TRBD1 matches at 9 bases. This CDR3 spans 13 amino acids. The germline CDR1 and CDR2 sequences are SQVTM and ANQGSEA. The V segment lost 5 bases and the J segment 8 bases; nucleotides outside the gene matches: 9. The CDR3: CSVTGTGKGGYTF. Here the CDR3 DNA reads TGCAGCGTTACCGGGACAGGGAAGGGGGGCTACACCTTC.

This chain uses TRBV18 with TRBJ2-7; D not certain. V was trimmed by 6 bases and J by 3 bases, leaving 9 bases between them. From germline, CDR1 is KGHSH and CDR2 LQKENI. CDR3 length: 12 residues. CDR3 in amino acids: CASSPASYEQYF. The CDR3, as DNA: TGTGCCAGCTCTCCGGCTAGCTACGAGCAGTACTTC.

The chain recombines TRBV29-1 with TRBJ2-1; D gene ambiguous. This CDR3 contains 14 residues. V lost 4 bases, J lost 0 bases, and 10 bases lay in between. Germline V CDR1 and CDR2: SQVTM, ANQGSEA. The CDR3 protein is CSVAGPSSYNEQFF. As DNA, the CDR3 is TGCAGCGTTGCCGGGCCAAGCTCCTACAATGAGCAGTTCTTC.